The next 21 T cell receptor beta chains were all read from a single sample in a study of blood T cell repertoires in COVID-19. TCRdb's table, derived via immunoSEQ multiplex PCR, lists solely in-frame clones and lacks some. Counted here are 150,000 or so clones, around 85% occurring once; the ten biggest clones make up 8% to 10%. The sequenced material came from peripheral blood. These receptors originate from a man between 60 and 70 years old with acute or convalescent COVID-19.

The V call is TRBV5-8, the J call TRBJ1-3; 9 bases map to TRBD1. This CDR3 contains 17 residues. The V gene end was trimmed by 3 bases and the J gene end by 4 bases; junction bases not matched to a gene: 11. CDR1 SGHTS and CDR2 YDEGEE come from the germline V gene. This CDR3 is CASSYLTGGFGGNTIYF. For the CDR3, the DNA is TGTGCCAGCAGCTATCTGACAGGGGGGTTTGGAGGAAACACCATATATTTT.

V usage is TRBV11-3 and J usage is TRBJ2-1, with 7 bases lining up with TRBD2. Germline trimming cut 8 bases from V and 2 bases from J; bases unmatched to any gene: 12. Germline CDR1 SGHNT, CDR2 YENEEA. This CDR3 contains 16 residues. CDR3 in amino acids: CASPPSGGAPYNEQFF. The CDR3 region has the DNA TGTGCCAGCCCCCCTTCGGGGGGAGCCCCCTACAATGAGCAGTTCTTC.

The J gene is TRBJ1-2, the V gene TRBV5-4; TRBD1 aligns across 8 bases. In germline, CDR1 is SGHNT, CDR2 YYREEE (reference sequence). The CDR3 consists of 11 residues. V lost 2 bases and J lost 11; bases outside the gene matches: 2. In nucleotides, the CDR3 is TGTGCCAGCAGCTTAGACAGGGGATACACCTTC. Its translation is CASSLDRGYTF. The full variable domain, its missing parts supplied by reference TRBV5-4 and TRBJ1-2, is ETGVTQSPTHLIKTRGQQVTLRCSSQSGHNTVSWYQQALGQGPQFIFQYYREEENGRGNFPPRFSGLQFPNYSSELNVNALELDDSALYLCASSLDRGYTFGSGTRLTVV.

The rearrangement links TRBV14 to TRBJ2-7, with D possibly being TRBD1 (6 bases). The V end was cut by 5 bases, the J end by 0 bases, with 11 bases between. This CDR3 is 14 amino acids long. From germline, CDR1 is SGHDN and CDR2 FVKESK. CDR3 nucleotide sequence: TGTGCCAGCAGCAGTGGACAGAGCTCCTACGAGCAGTACTTC. Encoded protein: CASSSGQSSYEQYF.

The rearrangement joins TRBV7-9 to TRBJ2-1, with 12 bases fitting TRBD2. Germline assignment: CDR1 SEHNR and CDR2 FQNEAQ (reference sequence). This CDR3 has 17 amino acids. With V trimmed by 6 bases and J by 6 bases, 12 bases remained unmatched. DNA of the CDR3: TGTGCCAGCAGAACAGGGAGCCTAGCGGGAGGGGGCAATGAGCAGTTCTTC. Amino acid sequence: CASRTGSLAGGGNEQFF. The full variable domain, in which reference TRBV7-9 and TRBJ2-1 provide the parts outside the CDR3, is DTGVSQNPRHKITKRGQNVTFRCDPISEHNRLYWYRQTLGQGPEFLTYFQNEAQLEKSRLLSDRFSAERPKGSFSTLEIQRTEQGDSAMYLCASRTGSLAGGGNEQFFGPGTRLTVL.

This clone was seen just once. The chain employs TRBV7-9 and TRBJ1-6; D remains unclear. The CDR3 covers 17 residues. Germline CDR1 SEHNR, CDR2 FQNEAQ (reference sequence). Trimming pared 5 bases from V and 0 bases from J, leaving 14 bases between. Here the CDR3 DNA reads TGTGCCAGCAGCACTCCGGACGGGAGCTCCTATAATTCACCCCTCCACTTT. Its translation is CASSTPDGSSYNSPLHF. The whole variable domain, remainder taken from reference TRBV7-9 and TRBJ1-6, is DTGVSQNPRHKITKRGQNVTFRCDPISEHNRLYWYRQTLGQGPEFLTYFQNEAQLEKSRLLSDRFSAERPKGSFSTLEIQRTEQGDSAMYLCASSTPDGSSYNSPLHFGNGTRLTVT.

This chain links TRBV28 with TRBJ1-3, with TRBD1 identical over 8 bases. The CDR3 is 17 amino acids. Looked up from germline, CDR1 is MDHEN and CDR2 is SYDVKM. V was pared by 1 base and J by 0 bases, with 5 bases of the junction left unmatched. DNA for the CDR3: TGTGCCAGCAGTTTATTGACAGGGGCCCTCTCTGGAAACACCATATATTTT. Its protein product is CASSLLTGALSGNTIYF.

The gene calls are TRBV7-8 and TRBJ1-2; TRBD1 agrees at 8 bases. With V trimmed by 7 bases and J by 5 bases, 6 bases remained unmatched. This CDR3 contains 13 residues. Germline V CDR1 and CDR2: SGHVS, FQNEAQ. CDR3: CASTADRGYGYTF. For the CDR3, the DNA is TGTGCCAGCACCGCCGACAGGGGATATGGCTACACCTTC.

This chain links TRBV29-1 with TRBJ2-7, with D perhaps matching TRBD1 (6 bases). The CDR3 spans 15 residues. Trimming pared 6 bases from V and 1 base from J, leaving 19 bases between. Germline V CDR1 and CDR2: SQVTM, ANQGSEA. The chain's CDR3 is CSVLNRARWSYEQYF. CDR3 nucleotides: TGCAGCGTCCTCAACAGGGCACGATGGTCCTACGAGCAGTACTTC.

This chain joins TRBV15 and TRBJ1-2, with D possibly matching TRBD1 (6 bases). This CDR3 contains 13 residues. Germline loops: CDR1 LNHNV, CDR2 YYDKDF (reference sequence). The germline V and J ends were trimmed by 4 bases and 4 bases, with 10 bases remaining between them. The CDR3 region is CATSKTGIYGYTF. The CDR3 DNA sequence: TGTGCCACCAGCAAAACAGGGATCTATGGCTACACCTTC.

V gene TRBV3-1 (or the pseudogene TRBV3-2) combines with J gene TRBJ1-2, with D maybe TRBD1 (5 bases). Germline V gene lookup returns CDR1 LGHDT and CDR2 YNNKEL (reference sequence). There are 14 residues in the CDR3. Deletions cut 2 bases from V and 8 bases from J, with 15 bases between. The CDR3 reads CASSQWGEEGGYTF. The CDR3, as DNA: TGTGCCAGCAGCCAATGGGGGGAAGAAGGAGGCTACACCTTC.

This rearrangement joins TRBV28 to TRBJ1-5, with D perhaps TRBD1 (5 bases). The germline CDR1 and CDR2 sequences are MDHEN and SYDVKM. The CDR3 spans 14 residues. V was trimmed by 7 bases and J by 8 bases, leaving 18 bases between them. The CDR3 DNA is TGTGCCAGCAACCGCCTCTTGGGGGGAGAGCCCCAGCATTTT. Its protein is CASNRLLGGEPQHF.

The CDR3 region has the DNA TGTGCCAGCAGTTTGCGGGAGGCCCTAACGAACACCGGGGAGCTGTTTTTT. Translation: CASSLREALTNTGELFF. The rearrangement uses TRBV28 and TRBJ2-2; 8 nucleotides line up with TRBD2. J lost 0 bases, V lost 3 bases, and 6 bases had no gene match. The CDR3 contains 17 residues. CDR1 is MDHEN, CDR2 SYDVKM, per germline.

The chain has TRBV9 and TRBJ2-7, with TRBD1 as a possible D gene (6 bases). Deletions cut 3 bases from V and 4 bases from J, with 17 bases between. The CDR3 runs 15 residues. Germline V CDR1 and CDR2: SGDLS, YYNGEE. The CDR3 loop is CASSAQPGATYEQYF. The DNA of the CDR3 is TGTGCCAGCAGCGCTCAGCCAGGGGCGACTTACGAGCAGTACTTC.

This chain joins TRBV7-2 and TRBJ1-2; no firm D call. From germline, CDR1 is SGHTA and CDR2 FQGNSA. The CDR3 covers 15 residues. V was shortened by 1 base and J by 2 bases, with 11 bases between the two germline ends. CDR3 nucleotides: TGTGCCAGCAGCTTAGGCGGTTTTCCCAACTATGGCTACACCTTC. As protein: CASSLGGFPNYGYTF.

The V gene is TRBV28, the J gene TRBJ2-1; the D is unclear. CDR1 and CDR2 from the germline V gene are MDHEN and SYDVKM. Trimming stripped 3 bases from V and 0 bases from J, with 12 bases between. This CDR3 has 16 amino acids. The CDR3: CASSLVSSSSYNEQFF. DNA of the CDR3: TGTGCCAGCAGTTTGGTTAGCAGTAGCTCCTACAATGAGCAGTTCTTC.

The chain carries TRBV5-1 and TRBJ1-1; no firm D call. Trimming took off 2 bases at V and 8 bases at J, with 16 bases between the two ends. From germline, CDR1 is SGHRS and CDR2 YFSETQ. The CDR3 sequence is 14 residues long. The CDR3 DNA reads TGCGCCAGCAGCTTTACGATGGGCACAGCAGAAGCTTTCTTT. The encoded protein is CASSFTMGTAEAFF.

The chain is built from TRBV9 and TRBJ2-5, with D tentatively TRBD2 (6 bases). Germline V gene data show CDR1 as SGDLS and CDR2 as YYNGEE. CDR3 length: 12 residues. Trimming pared 4 bases from V and 7 bases from J, leaving 11 bases between. CDR3 residues: CASSQVGGTQYF. The CDR3 DNA reads TGTGCCAGCAGCCAAGTGGGGGGGACCCAGTACTTC.

J is TRBJ2-3 and V is TRBV19, with 7 positions matching TRBD1. V lost 3 bases and J lost 8; bases outside the gene matches: 8. The CDR3 covers 14 residues. Germline V gene lookup returns CDR1 LNHDA and CDR2 SQIVND (reference sequence). The CDR3 DNA follows: TGTGCCAGTAGTATCGGGACAGAGGTCTCTACGCAGTATTTT. It encodes CASSIGTEVSTQYF. Drawing the rest from reference TRBV19 and TRBJ2-3, the complete variable domain is DGGITQSPKYLFRKEGQNVTLSCEQNLNHDAMYWYRQDPGQGLRLIYYSQIVNDFQKGDIAEGYSVSREKKESFPLTVTSAQKNPTAFYLCASSIGTEVSTQYFGPGTRLTVL.

The J gene is TRBJ2-2, the V gene TRBV21-1; the table's D gene call, TRBD2, was not cross checked with the DNA. TRBV21-1 is deemed a pseudogene. This CDR3 is built from 18 residues. The CDR3 reads CASSISRLAGPNTGELFF. CDR3 sequence (DNA): TGTGCCAGCAGCATCTCGAGACTAGCGGGACCAAACACCGGGGAGCTGTTTTTT.

This clone has just a few counts. This chain joins TRBV5-1 and TRBJ1-2; 9 nucleotides match TRBD1. The CDR3 covers 16 residues. Germline-derived CDR1 and CDR2 are SGHRS and YFSETQ. V was pared by 1 base and J by 4 bases, with 8 bases of the junction left unmatched. The CDR3 coding sequence is TGCGCCAGCAGCTTGAATCCGGGACAGGGACTCTATGGCTACACCTTC. Its translation: CASSLNPGQGLYGYTF.